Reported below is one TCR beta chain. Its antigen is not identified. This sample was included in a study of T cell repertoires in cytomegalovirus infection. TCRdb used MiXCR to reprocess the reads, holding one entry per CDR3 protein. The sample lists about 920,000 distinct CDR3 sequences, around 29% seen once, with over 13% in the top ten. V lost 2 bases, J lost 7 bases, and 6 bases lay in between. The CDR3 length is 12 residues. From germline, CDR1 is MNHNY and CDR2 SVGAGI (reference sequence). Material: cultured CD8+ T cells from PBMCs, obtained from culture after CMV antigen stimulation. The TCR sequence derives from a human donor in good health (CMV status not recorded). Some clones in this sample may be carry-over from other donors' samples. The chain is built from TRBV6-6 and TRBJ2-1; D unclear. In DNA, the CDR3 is TGTGCCAGCAGTTACCCCGTAAATGAGCAGTTCTTC. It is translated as CASSYPVNEQFF.